Presented here are 14 T cell receptor beta chains from one specimen sequenced in a study of T-cell memory formation after mild COVID-19. TCRdb fed the 5' RACE reads into MiXCR, producing one record per CDR3 protein. The sample records 250,000 to 350,000 distinct CDR3 sequences, roughly 15% being singletons. The specimen sequenced was PBMCs or a T cell subset sorted from them (not recorded which). The source is a man in his late teens or twenties who had mild COVID-19 (a few samples of this study predate the infection). Cell type and time point are not known.

This clonotype was observed many times. The CDR3 is CASSYSSRDSSEQYV. In DNA, the CDR3 is TGTGCCAGCAGTTACTCGTCTCGGGACAGTTCCGAGCAGTACGTC. The chain has TRBV6-5 and TRBJ2-7, with 7 bases matching TRBD1. Germline trimming cut 0 bases from V and 6 bases from J; bases unmatched to any gene: 8. The germline V gene encodes CDR1 MNHEY and CDR2 SVGAGI. The CDR3 covers 15 residues.

The chain recombines TRBV27 with TRBJ2-1; 8 bases are a match to TRBD2. CDR3 size: 14 residues. Germline CDR1 reads MNHEY; CDR2 reads SMNVEV (reference sequence). V shed 6 bases, J shed 7 bases, and the junction held 8 bases outside the gene matches. The CDR3 nucleotides read TGTGCCAGCAGCCGTAGCGGGGCCCGAAATGAGCAGTTCTTC. Its translation: CASSRSGARNEQFF.

This clonotype was seen more than once but under ten times. J is TRBJ2-7 and V is TRBV7-2, with a weak D call TRBD1 (6 bases). Germline values: CDR1 SGHTA, CDR2 FQGNSA. CDR3 length: 14 residues. Trimming stripped 0 bases from V and 1 base from J, with 7 bases between. The CDR3 spells CASSLARGSYEQYF. In nucleotides, the CDR3 is TGTGCCAGCAGCTTAGCCAGGGGTTCCTACGAGCAGTACTTC.

The genes are TRBV9 and TRBJ2-2; D tentatively reads TRBD1 or TRBD2 (6 bases each). The V gene's germline CDR1 is SGDLS and CDR2 YYNGEE. Deletions cut 0 bases from V and 2 bases from J, with 11 bases between. The CDR3 runs 16 residues. CDR3 residues: CASSVVPGANTGELFF. In DNA, the CDR3 is TGTGCCAGCAGCGTAGTTCCGGGGGCCAACACCGGGGAGCTGTTTTTT.

The V and J genes are TRBV19 and TRBJ2-7; D possibly corresponds to TRBD2 (6 bases). There are 13 residues in the CDR3. Germline V gives CDR1 LNHDA, CDR2 SQIVND (reference sequence). V was pared by 5 bases and J by 2 bases, with 10 bases between. CDR3 bases: TGTGCCAGTAGTGCACTAGCAGCCTACGAGCAGTACTTC. Translating it yields CASSALAAYEQYF.

V and J are TRBV7-2 and TRBJ2-3, with D possibly being TRBD1 (6 bases). This CDR3 is 15 amino acids long. Germline V gene lookup returns CDR1 SGHTA and CDR2 FQGNSA. Trimming took 5 bases from V and 0 from J, leaving 12 bases between them. In DNA, the CDR3 is TGTGCCAGCAGCCGAGGGGGATATAGCACAGATACGCAGTATTTT. Residues: CASSRGGYSTDTQYF.

This clonotype was observed a handful of times. The chain employs TRBV7-2 and TRBJ2-2; 16 nucleotides match TRBD2. The CDR3 covers 19 residues. The germline V gene encodes CDR1 SGHTA and CDR2 FQGNSA. V gave up 6 bases and J gave up 2 bases; unmatched junction bases: 9. Written as DNA, the CDR3 is TGTGCCAGCAGGCTGGGACTAGCGGGGGGGCCGACCAACACCGGGGAGCTGTTTTTT. As protein: CASRLGLAGGPTNTGELFF.

The chain carries TRBV18 and TRBJ2-1; TRBD2 aligns across 10 bases. V gave up 4 bases and J gave up 7 bases; unmatched junction bases: 7. The CDR3 has 15 residues. The germline V gene has CDR1 KGHSH and CDR2 LQKENI. The CDR3 DNA reads TGTGCCAGCTCACGTAGCGGGGGGTCCGGGAATGAGCAGTTCTTC. It translates to CASSRSGGSGNEQFF. The full variable domain, in which reference TRBV18 and TRBJ2-1 provide the parts outside the CDR3, is NAGVMQNPRHLVRRRGQEARLRCSPMKGHSHVYWYRQLPEEGLKFMVYLQKENIIDESGMPKERFSAEFPKEGPSILRIQQVVRGDSAAYFCASSRSGGSGNEQFFGPGTRLTVL.

The genes are TRBV7-9 and TRBJ1-5, with 7 positions matching TRBD1. CDR1 is SEHNR, CDR2 FQNEAQ, per germline (reference sequence). The length of the CDR3 is 15 residues. V gave up 2 bases and J gave up 5 bases; unmatched junction bases: 6. The CDR3 reads CASSLSTGWDQPQHF. For the CDR3, the DNA is TGTGCCAGCAGCTTATCGACAGGGTGGGATCAGCCCCAGCATTTT.

This clonotype was recorded a few times. The DNA for the CDR3 is TGTGCCAGCAGTTTAGAGGGGGGCCAGACAGATACGCAGTATTTT. Its protein is CASSLEGGQTDTQYF. This chain links TRBV12-3 or TRBV12-4 with TRBJ2-3; the D gene could be TRBD1 or TRBD2 (6 bases each). The CDR3 loop spans 15 amino acids. The V gene lost 1 base and the J gene lost 3 bases, with 11 bases spanning the gap.

The chain links TRBV5-5 to TRBJ1-2; D is undetermined. V gave up 3 bases and J gave up 7 bases, with 7 bases separating them. Germline V lookup: CDR1 SGHKS, CDR2 YYEKEE (reference sequence). This CDR3 has 11 residues. The CDR3 coding sequence is TGTGCCAGCAGCTCCTCCCTTGGCTACACCTTC. It is translated as CASSSSLGYTF.

Only a few counts were recorded for this clonotype. The V gene is TRBV5-1, the J gene TRBJ2-7; possibly TRBD1 for D (6 bases). The V end lost 3 bases, the J end lost 1 base, and 11 bases lay between the germline ends. This CDR3 has 14 amino acids. The germline V gene encodes CDR1 SGHRS and CDR2 YFSETQ. The CDR3 region has the DNA TGCGCCAGCAGCTCAACAGGGCCTTCCTACGAGCAGTACTTC. It codes for CASSSTGPSYEQYF.

The chain carries TRBV4-3 and TRBJ1-3; TRBD1 aligns across 9 bases. Trimming cost V 4 bases and J 4 bases; bases outside gene matches: 5. The V gene's germline CDR1 is LGHNA and CDR2 YSLEER. The CDR3 is 15 residues long. CDR3 bases: TGCGCCAGCAGCCCGGGACAGGGAGTAGGAAACACCATATATTTT. Translated: CASSPGQGVGNTIYF.

J is TRBJ2-7 and V is TRBV4-2, with 10 nucleotides matching TRBD1. This CDR3 has 15 residues. CDR1 and CDR2 (germline): LGHNA, YNFKEQ. The V and J ends lost 4 bases and 5 bases, in that order; junction bases with no gene match: 8. CDR3 sequence (DNA): TGTGCCAGCAGCCTCGAAGGGACAGGGGTCCACGAGCAGTACGTC. Translating it yields CASSLEGTGVHEQYV.